The 4 T cell receptor beta chains below were found in one sample sequenced in a study of cytomegalovirus exposure and HLA in healthy donors (dated by TCRdb to the late 2010s). Preparation of the library involved the immunoSEQ multiplex PCR assay. Here the immuneACCESS table is served through TCRdb, limited to in-frame sequences with V and J called. Missing clones are a known gap in these copies; in checked studies unresolved V genes cover under half, and the rest lacks a known reason. The sample contains 97,000 or so clones, approximately 95% of them found a single time. The top ten clonotypes cover approximately 1% of the sample. The sample consisted of PBMCs. The receptors stem from a woman in her late teens or twenties in good health and CMV-seronegative.

This chain joins TRBV5-3 and TRBJ1-5; D possibly corresponds to TRBD1 (6 bases). TRBV5-3 is annotated as an ORF whose role is uncertain. This CDR3 is built from 16 residues. Between the trimmed V and J ends, which lost 4 bases and 1 base, there was a span of 15 bases. The CDR3 protein is CARSPFAGASNQPQHF. The CDR3 DNA is TGTGCCAGAAGCCCCTTTGCGGGGGCGAGCAATCAGCCCCAGCATTTT.

The chain has TRBV25-1 and TRBJ1-1; no firm D call. V was cut by 8 bases and J by 0 bases, with 4 bases left in between. The CDR3 covers 11 residues. Germline lookup yields CDR1 MGHDK and CDR2 SYGVNS. The CDR3 spells CASVMNTEAFF. As DNA, the CDR3 is TGTGCCAGCGTTATGAACACTGAAGCTTTCTTT.

The chain is built from TRBV7-9 and TRBJ1-2, with TRBD1 identical over 8 bases. Losses at the gene ends were 5 bases for V and 0 bases for J; bases not matched to a gene: 8. This CDR3 region has 16 residues. Germline CDR1 SEHNR, CDR2 FQNEAQ (reference sequence). The CDR3 coding sequence is TGTGCCAGCAGCGAGCCGGGACAGGCAGCTAACTATGGCTACACCTTC. Translating it yields CASSEPGQAANYGYTF.

J is TRBJ1-1 and V is TRBV19; D remains ambiguous. The CDR3 runs to 13 residues. Germline CDR1 LNHDA, CDR2 SQIVND (reference sequence). Between the trimmed V and J ends, which lost 2 bases and 3 bases, there was a span of 7 bases. The CDR3 region has the DNA TGTGCCAGTAGTATACAACTTGACACTGAAGCTTTCTTT. It encodes CASSIQLDTEAFF. Variable domain in full (rest from reference TRBV19 and TRBJ1-1): DGGITQSPKYLFRKEGQNVTLSCEQNLNHDAMYWYRQDPGQGLRLIYYSQIVNDFQKGDIAEGYSVSREKKESFPLTVTSAQKNPTAFYLCASSIQLDTEAFFGQGTRLTVV.